The entry that follows covers one T cell receptor (beta chain) sequence. Its target is unknown. This entry is derived from a study of PD-L1 blockade in urothelial cancer. Whole-study context: The analyses of blood took place 3 weeks (second dose) and 6 weeks after treatment start.

Study results and caveats: Sub-median blood TCR clonality before treatment predicted longer survival.

Synthetic analogs of TCR templates were spiked into every PCR. Produced via immunoSEQ multiplex PCR; TCRdb's table is partial and in-frame only. Of roughly 100,000 clones listed, about 89% are singletons. V was shortened by 5 bases and J by 4 bases, with 11 bases between the two germline ends. The CDR3 spans 13 residues. Germline CDR1 reads MGHDK; CDR2 reads SYGVNS. Noted time point: pretreatment peripheral blood. Pretreatment and on-treatment samples were taken, numbering 1 to 8 per patient. Specimen: PBMCs, collected around atezolizumab (anti-PD-L1) treatment. This clonotype was obtained from a woman of 80 years or more with urothelial cancer. The chain combines TRBV25-1 with TRBJ1-2, with D unresolved. CDR3 nucleotide sequence: TGTGCCAGCAGTCTCGGAGAGGTCTATGGCTACACCTTC. Translated: CASSLGEVYGYTF.